A selection of T cell receptor beta chains follows, all from one sample in a study of T cell responses to AZD1222 COVID-19 vaccine. Clones were sequenced by immunoSEQ multiplex PCR, and TCRdb holds only the in-frame ones, with some missing. The profile shows some 50,000 clones, approximately 90% of them singletons. This specimen was peripheral blood, taken 28 days after the second AZD1222 dose. The origin of the receptors is an adult who received the AZD1222 COVID-19 vaccine. CDR3s include the opening cysteine and the closing phenylalanine or tryptophan. A D gene is named only where the DNA matches it firmly. Clone size is shown for a subset of rows, as once, few, many or a class of expanded clone.

cdr3_length: 11; j_call: TRBJ1-2; clone_size: -; v_call: TRBV20-1; d_call: -; cdr3_aa: CSSPTGTGYTF; cdr3_nt: TGCTCCTCTCCCACCGGGACTGGCTACACCTTC
cdr3_length: 13; j_call: TRBJ2-5; clone_size: -; v_call: TRBV7-2; d_call: -; cdr3_aa: CASSFNREETQYF; cdr3_nt: TGTGCCAGCAGCTTTAATCGGGAAGAGACCCAGTACTTC
cdr3_length: 15; j_call: TRBJ2-1; clone_size: -; v_call: TRBV4-1; d_call: -; cdr3_aa: CASSLWGEYYNEQFF; cdr3_nt: TGCGCCAGCAGCCTATGGGGGGAGTACTACAATGAGCAGTTCTTC
cdr3_length: 15; j_call: TRBJ1-5; clone_size: -; v_call: TRBV19; d_call: -; cdr3_aa: CASSIEMVSNQPQHF; cdr3_nt: TGTGCCAGTAGTATTGAGATGGTGAGCAATCAGCCCCAGCATTTT
cdr3_length: 13; j_call: TRBJ2-2; clone_size: -; v_call: TRBV30; d_call: -; cdr3_aa: CAWSRDNTGELFF; cdr3_nt: TGTGCCTGGAGCCGTGATAACACCGGGGAGCTGTTTTTT
cdr3_length: 14; j_call: TRBJ1-5; clone_size: few; v_call: TRBV9; d_call: -; cdr3_aa: CASSQGYGNQPQHF; cdr3_nt: TGTGCCAGCAGTCAGGGGTACGGCAATCAGCCCCAGCATTTT
cdr3_length: 15; j_call: TRBJ1-2; clone_size: -; v_call: TRBV9; d_call: TRBD1; cdr3_aa: CASSIEPGQGYGYTF; cdr3_nt: TGTGCCAGCAGCATCGAGCCGGGACAGGGCTATGGCTACACCTTC
cdr3_length: 14; j_call: TRBJ2-7; clone_size: -; v_call: TRBV27; d_call: -; cdr3_aa: CASSLGRGATEQYF; cdr3_nt: TGTGCCAGCAGTTTAGGACGGGGCGCAACCGAGCAGTACTTC
cdr3_length: 17; j_call: TRBJ1-1; clone_size: -; v_call: TRBV4-2; d_call: -; cdr3_aa: CASSQDRGAGRGTEAFF; cdr3_nt: TGTGCCAGCAGCCAAGATAGGGGGGCAGGGCGAGGGACTGAAGCTTTCTTT
cdr3_length: 13; j_call: TRBJ2-3; clone_size: -; v_call: TRBV19; d_call: TRBD1; cdr3_aa: CASSVTGPDTQYF; cdr3_nt: TGTGCCAGTAGTGTGACAGGGCCAGATACGCAGTATTTT
cdr3_length: 14; j_call: TRBJ1-2; clone_size: -; v_call: TRBV7-9; d_call: -; cdr3_aa: CASRWGDTNYGYTF; cdr3_nt: TGTGCCAGCAGGTGGGGAGACACTAACTATGGCTACACCTTC
cdr3_length: 15; j_call: TRBJ2-3; clone_size: -; v_call: TRBV7-6; d_call: TRBD2; cdr3_aa: CASSSGLAGTDTQYF; cdr3_nt: TGTGCCAGCAGCTCGGGACTAGCGGGAACAGATACGCAGTATTTT
cdr3_length: 22; j_call: TRBJ2-3; clone_size: -; v_call: TRBV28; d_call: TRBD2; cdr3_aa: CASSFLGLAGGTAAHGTDTQYF; cdr3_nt: TGTGCCAGCAGTTTTCTGGGACTAGCGGGAGGTACGGCGGCACACGGCACAGATACGCAGTATTTT
cdr3_length: 15; j_call: TRBJ2-1; clone_size: -; v_call: TRBV4-1; d_call: -; cdr3_aa: CASSPLSGTYNEQFF; cdr3_nt: TGCGCCAGCAGCCCGCTTAGCGGCACCTACAATGAGCAGTTCTTC
cdr3_length: 15; j_call: TRBJ2-7; clone_size: once; v_call: TRBV7-2; d_call: -; cdr3_aa: CASSLPDLLRHEQYF; cdr3_nt: TGTGCCAGCAGCCTACCTGATCTCCTTAGGCACGAGCAGTACTTC
cdr3_length: 12; j_call: TRBJ2-1; clone_size: -; v_call: TRBV28; d_call: -; cdr3_aa: CASSFAYNEQFF; cdr3_nt: TGTGCCAGCAGTTTCGCCTACAATGAGCAGTTCTTC
cdr3_length: 14; j_call: TRBJ1-6; clone_size: -; v_call: TRBV5-8; d_call: TRBD1; cdr3_aa: CASAWGDRNSPLHF; cdr3_nt: TGTGCCAGCGCCTGGGGGGACAGAAATTCACCCCTCCACTTT
cdr3_length: 15; j_call: TRBJ1-4; clone_size: -; v_call: TRBV25-1; d_call: -; cdr3_aa: CASSEFAGYGEKLFF; cdr3_nt: TGTGCCAGCAGTGAGTTCGCAGGGTACGGAGAAAAACTGTTTTTT
cdr3_length: 15; j_call: TRBJ2-3; clone_size: -; v_call: TRBV7-2; d_call: -; cdr3_aa: CASSFSRPSTDTQYF; cdr3_nt: TGTGCCAGCAGCTTCAGTCGGCCTAGCACAGATACGCAGTATTTT
cdr3_length: 16; j_call: TRBJ2-1; clone_size: -; v_call: TRBV9; d_call: TRBD2; cdr3_aa: CASSVVGTSGSNEQFF; cdr3_nt: TGTGCCAGCAGCGTAGTAGGGACTAGCGGGAGTAATGAGCAGTTCTTC
cdr3_length: 17; j_call: TRBJ2-1; clone_size: -; v_call: TRBV20-1; d_call: -; cdr3_aa: CSASSPVRESSYNEQFF; cdr3_nt: TGCAGTGCTAGTTCCCCCGTTCGGGAGAGCTCCTACAATGAGCAGTTCTTC
cdr3_length: 14; j_call: TRBJ2-1; clone_size: -; v_call: TRBV19; d_call: -; cdr3_aa: CASSGVFRVNEQFF; cdr3_nt: TGTGCCAGTAGTGGGGTATTCAGGGTCAATGAGCAGTTCTTC
cdr3_length: 14; j_call: TRBJ2-1; clone_size: few; v_call: TRBV7-2; d_call: TRBD2; cdr3_aa: CASSLGLGGDEQFF; cdr3_nt: TGTGCCAGCAGCTTGGGATTGGGGGGGGATGAGCAGTTCTTC
cdr3_length: 15; j_call: TRBJ2-1; clone_size: -; v_call: TRBV10-3; d_call: TRBD2; cdr3_aa: CAKPETSGSFYEQFF; cdr3_nt: TGTGCCAAACCCGAGACTAGCGGGAGTTTCTATGAGCAGTTCTTC
cdr3_length: 12; j_call: TRBJ1-1; clone_size: -; v_call: TRBV24-1; d_call: -; cdr3_aa: CATSDNRDEAFF; cdr3_nt: TGTGCCACCAGTGATAACAGGGATGAAGCTTTCTTT
cdr3_length: 17; j_call: TRBJ1-2; clone_size: -; v_call: TRBV5-8; d_call: TRBD1; cdr3_aa: CASSLAGQGLFHYGYTF; cdr3_nt: TGTGCCAGCAGCTTGGCCGGACAGGGACTTTTTCACTATGGCTACACCTTC
cdr3_length: 13; j_call: TRBJ1-1; clone_size: -; v_call: TRBV24-1; d_call: -; cdr3_aa: CATSDPQGPEAFF; cdr3_nt: TGTGCCACCAGTGATCCTCAGGGTCCTGAAGCTTTCTTT
cdr3_length: 13; j_call: TRBJ2-1; clone_size: -; v_call: TRBV10-3; d_call: -; cdr3_aa: CAIRRDGDNEQFF; cdr3_nt: TGTGCCATCAGGCGGGACGGAGACAATGAGCAGTTCTTC
cdr3_length: 16; j_call: TRBJ2-1; clone_size: -; v_call: TRBV7-3; d_call: TRBD2; cdr3_aa: CASSPSGLAGLDEQFF; cdr3_nt: TGTGCCAGCAGCCCGAGTGGACTAGCGGGGCTAGATGAGCAGTTCTTC
cdr3_length: 12; j_call: TRBJ2-7; clone_size: -; v_call: TRBV7-8; d_call: -; cdr3_aa: CASSSLWYEQYF; cdr3_nt: TGTGCCAGCAGCTCCCTTTGGTACGAGCAGTACTTC
cdr3_length: 16; j_call: TRBJ2-1; clone_size: -; v_call: TRBV7-8; d_call: -; cdr3_aa: CASSFRQSGSYNEQFF; cdr3_nt: TGTGCCAGCAGCTTCAGACAGTCGGGTTCCTACAATGAGCAGTTCTTC
cdr3_length: 14; j_call: TRBJ2-5; clone_size: -; v_call: TRBV24-1; d_call: -; cdr3_aa: CATSDSLASGTQYF; cdr3_nt: TGTGCCACCAGTGATTCGCTAGCCTCCGGGACCCAGTACTTC
cdr3_length: 14; j_call: TRBJ1-1; clone_size: -; v_call: TRBV14; d_call: TRBD1; cdr3_aa: CASRNMGQETEAFF; cdr3_nt: TGTGCCAGCAGGAACATGGGACAGGAGACTGAAGCTTTCTTT
cdr3_length: 14; j_call: TRBJ1-2; clone_size: -; v_call: TRBV5-1; d_call: -; cdr3_aa: CASSLLETNYGYTF; cdr3_nt: TGCGCCAGCAGCTTGTTGGAGACTAACTATGGCTACACCTTC
cdr3_length: 13; j_call: TRBJ2-1; clone_size: -; v_call: TRBV29-1; d_call: -; cdr3_aa: CSVEGPPSDEQFF; cdr3_nt: TGCAGCGTTGAGGGACCGCCTTCGGATGAGCAGTTCTTC
cdr3_length: 13; j_call: TRBJ2-2; clone_size: -; v_call: TRBV10-1; d_call: -; cdr3_aa: CASRATNTGELFF; cdr3_nt: TGCGCCAGCAGGGCTACGAACACCGGGGAGCTGTTTTTT
cdr3_length: 15; j_call: TRBJ1-6; clone_size: -; v_call: TRBV7-2; d_call: -; cdr3_aa: CASSLKAGKNSPLHF; cdr3_nt: TGTGCCAGCAGCTTAAAGGCAGGGAAGAATTCACCCCTCCACTTT
cdr3_length: 15; j_call: TRBJ1-5; clone_size: -; v_call: TRBV19; d_call: TRBD1; cdr3_aa: CASSVTGTGYQPQHF; cdr3_nt: TGTGCCAGTAGTGTGACCGGGACAGGGTATCAGCCCCAGCATTTT
cdr3_length: 15; j_call: TRBJ1-2; clone_size: -; v_call: TRBV6-1; d_call: TRBD1; cdr3_aa: CASSEGTGANYGYTF; cdr3_nt: TGTGCCAGCAGTGAGGGGACAGGCGCTAACTATGGCTACACCTTC
cdr3_length: 15; j_call: TRBJ2-7; clone_size: -; v_call: TRBV20-1; d_call: TRBD2; cdr3_aa: CSASLGGSYSYEQYF; cdr3_nt: TGCAGTGCTAGTTTAGGCGGGAGTTACTCCTACGAGCAGTACTTC
cdr3_length: 14; j_call: TRBJ2-3; clone_size: -; v_call: TRBV10-3; d_call: -; cdr3_aa: CAISLLAHTDTQYF; cdr3_nt: TGTGCCATCAGCCTCCTAGCGCACACAGATACGCAGTATTTT